The clone carrying this TCR beta chain occurred many times. The data were obtained in a study of CD8 T cells in ankylosing spondylitis. Germline lookup yields CDR1 SGHRS and CDR2 YFSETQ. V dropped 2 bases and J dropped 5 bases, with 17 bases sitting between them. The CDR3 runs to 16 residues. TCRdb itself ran the 5' RACE reads through MiXCR, one entry per CDR3 protein. Altogether approximately 350,000 distinct CDR3 sequences are present, around 15% being singletons, with the ten largest covering around 1%. The receptor's source is a male donor with ankylosing spondylitis or in good health (not recorded which). Input material: blood, either unsorted or a sorted T cell fraction (not recorded which). V gene TRBV5-1 combines with J gene TRBJ2-1; D may be TRBD1 or TRBD2 (6 bases each). CDR3 loop: CASSFRWGARNNEQFF. The CDR3 nucleotides are TGCGCCAGCAGCTTTAGGTGGGGGGCAAGGAACAATGAGCAGTTCTTC.